The 24 T cell receptor beta chains reported below all come from one sample, sequenced in a study of blood T cell repertoires in COVID-19. Data came from immunoSEQ multiplex PCR; TCRdb stores just in-frame clones and leaves some out. The sample carries approximately 300,000 clones, 85% to 90% recorded once. Specimen: peripheral blood. These TCRs come from a woman in her 50s with COVID-19, enrolled during active disease.

The genes are TRBV19 and TRBJ2-2, with D maybe TRBD1 (6 bases). The CDR3 is made up of 16 amino acids. Germline values: CDR1 LNHDA, CDR2 SQIVND (reference sequence). V was cut by 3 bases and J by 6 bases, with 17 bases left in between. CDR3 coding DNA: TGTGCCAGTAGTATTCACGGTACAGGGTCGTCCGGGGAGCTGTTTTTT. Its translation is CASSIHGTGSSGELFF.

This chain joins TRBV24-1 and TRBJ2-2; the match to TRBD1 covers 7 bases. Looked up from germline, CDR1 is KGHDR and CDR2 is SFDVKD. After removal of 3 bases from V and 6 bases from J, the junction contained 6 bases not matched to a gene. The CDR3 is made up of 15 amino acids. CDR3 loop: CATSDPQGEPGELFF. The CDR3, as DNA: TGTGCCACCAGTGATCCCCAGGGGGAACCCGGGGAGCTGTTTTTT.

This chain joins TRBV6-5 and TRBJ2-1; 14 bases agree with TRBD2. V lost 5 bases, J lost 9 bases, and 6 bases stayed unmatched. The CDR3 runs to 15 residues. Per germline, CDR1 MNHEY and CDR2 SVGAGI. CDR3 amino acids: CASSPGTSGSGEQFF. The CDR3 nucleotides read TGTGCCAGCAGTCCCGGGACTAGCGGGAGTGGTGAGCAGTTCTTC.

The chain has TRBV6-5 and TRBJ2-5; unclear D gene. From germline, CDR1 is MNHEY and CDR2 SVGAGI. V was cut by 6 bases and J by 2 bases, with 16 bases left in between. The CDR3 has 15 residues. CDR3 in DNA: TGTGCCAGCAGCGATGCAACGCGAGATCAAGAGACCCAGTACTTC. Its translation: CASSDATRDQETQYF.

The V and J genes are TRBV27 and TRBJ2-1, with 10 bases aligning to TRBD2. Trimming took 0 bases from V and 7 from J; bases not matched to a gene: 6. The CDR3 runs to 16 residues. Germline V gene sequence: CDR1 MNHEY, CDR2 SMNVEV (reference sequence). The CDR3 spells CASSLSWLAGVNEQFF. The DNA for the CDR3 is TGTGCCAGCAGTTTATCGTGGCTAGCGGGAGTAAATGAGCAGTTCTTC.

The chain uses TRBV6-2 or TRBV6-3 and TRBJ2-2; 7 bases align to TRBD1. The germline V gene has CDR1 MNHEY and CDR2 SVGEGT. The CDR3 sequence is 16 residues long. The V gene end was trimmed by 2 bases and the J gene end by 5 bases; junction bases not matched to a gene: 8. CDR3 sequence reads: CASSYQNRGDTGELFF. In DNA form, the CDR3 reads TGTGCCAGCAGTTACCAAAACAGGGGCGATACCGGGGAGCTGTTTTTT.

The V gene is TRBV6-5, the J gene TRBJ2-6, with unresolved D. This CDR3 spans 15 amino acids. The V gene lost 6 bases and the J gene lost 4 bases, with 13 bases spanning the gap. CDR1 and CDR2 (germline): MNHEY, SVGAGI. CDR3 sequence: CASSRPRSGANVLTF. CDR3 in DNA: TGTGCCAGCAGCCGCCCGAGGTCCGGGGCCAACGTCCTGACTTTC.

Concerning this clone: One junction end does not reproduce the germline sequence, and a read error may be involved. The chain has TRBV7-7 and TRBJ2-2, with 8 bases matching TRBD2. The germline CDR1 and CDR2 sequences are SSHAT and FNYEAQ (reference sequence). The CDR3 runs to 15 residues. CDR3 sequence reads: CASSLSGKNTGELFF. CDR3 sequence (DNA): TGTGCTAGCAGCCTTAGCGGGAAGAACACCGGGGAGCTGTTTTTT.

The V call is TRBV5-1, the J call TRBJ2-7, with TRBD1 matching over 7 bases. J lost 5 bases, V lost 0 bases, and 5 bases had no gene match. From germline, CDR1 is SGHRS and CDR2 YFSETQ. The CDR3 runs to 14 residues. This chain's CDR3 is CASSLGQGSHEQYF. The CDR3 coding sequence is TGCGCCAGCAGCTTGGGACAGGGTTCCCACGAGCAGTACTTC.

This chain joins TRBV12-5 and TRBJ1-1; 8 nucleotides match TRBD1. Germline values: CDR1 LGHNT, CDR2 FRNRAP. This CDR3 has 14 amino acids. V shed 7 bases, J shed 4 bases, and the junction held 8 bases outside the gene matches. The CDR3 nucleotides are TGTGCTAGTGCCCGCAGGGGGCTTGGCACTGAAGCTTTCTTT. Translation gives CASARRGLGTEAFF.

The gene calls are TRBV7-9 and TRBJ1-2, with 11 bases that match TRBD1. Germline lookup yields CDR1 SEHNR and CDR2 FQNEAQ (reference sequence). The trim removed 3 bases at V and 3 bases at J, leaving 6 bases unmatched. This CDR3 has 16 residues. The CDR3 region is CASSFRTGGGYYGYTF. The CDR3 DNA is TGTGCCAGCAGCTTCCGGACAGGGGGCGGTTACTATGGCTACACCTTC. The complete variable domain, with remaining parts taken from reference TRBV7-9 and TRBJ1-2, reads DTGVSQNPRHKITKRGQNVTFRCDPISEHNRLYWYRQTLGQGPEFLTYFQNEAQLEKSRLLSDRFSAERPKGSFSTLEIQRTEQGDSAMYLCASSFRTGGGYYGYTFGSGTRLTVV.

V usage is TRBV12-3 or TRBV12-4 and J usage is TRBJ2-7, with D tentatively TRBD2 (5 bases). With 5 bases removed from V and 5 bases from J, the gap between germline ends came to 7 bases. This CDR3 is built from 11 residues. This chain's CDR3 is CASSRDNEQYF. The CDR3 nucleotides are TGTGCCAGCAGTCGGGATAACGAGCAGTACTTC.

The V and J genes are TRBV19 and TRBJ1-5; D is ambiguous. This CDR3 is 13 amino acids long. Trimming stripped 3 bases from V and 7 bases from J, with 10 bases between. From germline, CDR1 is LNHDA and CDR2 SQIVND (reference sequence). CDR3 in amino acids: CASSIGSGQPQHF. CDR3 bases: TGTGCCAGTAGTATTGGGAGCGGACAGCCCCAGCATTTT.

The gene calls are TRBV5-6 and TRBJ2-1; D is ambiguous. V lost 4 bases, J lost 9 bases, and 11 bases lay in between. CDR3 size: 12 residues. Germline V gene sequence: CDR1 SGHDT, CDR2 YYEEEE. The CDR3: CASSERIAEQFF. For the CDR3, the DNA is TGTGCCAGCAGCGAAAGAATAGCTGAGCAGTTCTTC.

This chain links TRBV4-2 with TRBJ2-7; TRBD1 aligns across 9 bases. V lost 0 bases to trimming and J lost 3 bases; unmatched junction nucleotides: 6. The germline gives CDR1 LGHNA, CDR2 YNFKEQ. The CDR3 extends over 16 amino acids. CDR3 coding DNA: TGTGCCAGCAGCCAAGATCAACAGGGGGCTATCTACGAGCAGTACTTC. This translates into CASSQDQQGAIYEQYF.

CDR3 region: CASSDLTGGNTEAFF. Written as DNA, the CDR3 is TGTGCCAGCAGTGACCTTACAGGGGGGAACACTGAAGCTTTCTTT. This rearrangement joins TRBV6-4 to TRBJ1-1; 8 positions agree with TRBD1. The CDR3 runs to 15 residues. V lost 2 bases, J lost 1 base, and 3 bases stayed unmatched. Per germline, CDR1 MRHNA and CDR2 SNTAGT.

The genes are TRBV2 and TRBJ1-2; 8 bases are shared with TRBD1. Germline assignment: CDR1 SNHLY and CDR2 FYNNEI. V shed 4 bases, J shed 4 bases, and the junction held 2 bases outside the gene matches. This CDR3 contains 13 residues. CDR3 sequence (DNA): TGTGCCAGCAGTGCTCAGGGGGCCTATGGCTACACCTTC. Protein sequence: CASSAQGAYGYTF.

In nucleotides, the CDR3 is TGTGCCAGCAGCCCGCTTAAGCGGGATACGCAGTATTTT. Translated, it gives CASSPLKRDTQYF. V is TRBV3-1 (or the pseudogene TRBV3-2) and J is TRBJ2-3, with D possibly TRBD2 on 5 matching bases. The CDR3 loop spans 13 amino acids. The V and J ends lost 4 bases and 6 bases respectively, with 11 bases between them. Germline-derived CDR1 and CDR2 are LGHDT and YNNKEL (reference sequence).

A single count supports this clone. The chain links TRBV2 to TRBJ2-5, with 11 bases matching TRBD1. Looked up from germline, CDR1 is SNHLY and CDR2 is FYNNEI. The CDR3 contains 14 residues. J gave up 5 bases and V 8 bases, and 7 bases lay outside the gene matches. CDR3 nucleotides: TGTGCCAGCCGCGGGGACAGGGGGACGGAGACCCAGTACTTC. It yields the protein CASRGDRGTETQYF. Filled out from reference TRBV2 and TRBJ2-5, the complete variable domain reads EPEVTQTPSHQVTQMGQEVILRCVPISNHLYFYWYRQILGQKVEFLVSFYNNEISEKSEIFDDQFSVERPDGSNFTLKIRSTKLEDSAMYFCASRGDRGTETQYFGPGTRLLVL.

The V call is TRBV28, the J call TRBJ2-7; no definite D call. The CDR3 loop spans 14 amino acids. Per germline, CDR1 MDHEN and CDR2 SYDVKM. Trimming took 2 bases from V and 2 from J, leaving 10 bases between them. The CDR3 DNA sequence: TGTGCCAGCAGTTTAGAGCTAGGAACCTACGAGCAGTACTTC. Its protein product is CASSLELGTYEQYF.

This clone was counted a few times. The V and J genes are TRBV5-1 and TRBJ1-5; 10 nucleotides align to TRBD1. The CDR3 consists of 14 residues. Germline V gives CDR1 SGHRS, CDR2 YFSETQ. With 4 bases clipped from V and 7 bases from J, the junction kept 5 bases outside the gene matches. In DNA, the CDR3 is TGCGCCAGCAGCCCGGGGACAGGGGCCCAGCCCCAGCATTTT. Translating gives CASSPGTGAQPQHF.

The chain carries TRBV11-3 and TRBJ2-4; 7 nucleotides agree with TRBD2. Looked up from germline, CDR1 is SGHNT and CDR2 is YENEEA. Trimming removed 5 bases from V and 3 bases from J; junction bases left unmatched: 4. The CDR3 runs to 14 residues. The CDR3 spells CASSLRDYKNIQYF. CDR3 in DNA: TGTGCCAGCAGCCTCCGGGACTACAAAAACATTCAGTACTTC.

This clone appeared a single time. The rearrangement links TRBV7-9 to TRBJ2-7; D unresolved. V lost 1 base, J lost 2 bases, and 9 bases lay in between. The CDR3 is 14 residues long. The germline V gene has CDR1 SEHNR and CDR2 FQNEAQ (reference sequence). The CDR3 sequence is CASSLVATTYEQYF. DNA for the CDR3: TGTGCCAGCAGCTTAGTCGCTACTACCTACGAGCAGTACTTC.

The CDR3 region is CASNQDRARKSSYNEQFF. The CDR3 nucleotides read TGTGCCAGCAACCAGGACAGGGCGAGAAAAAGCTCCTACAATGAGCAGTTCTTC. This chain uses TRBV5-4 with TRBJ2-1, with 8 bases fitting TRBD1. Germline V CDR1 and CDR2: SGHNT, YYREEE (reference sequence). Trimming took 6 bases from V and 0 from J; bases not matched to a gene: 14. There are 18 residues in the CDR3.